A selection of T cell receptor beta chains follows, all from one sample in a study of CD4 T cell repertoires in COVID-19. Repertoires were generated with immunoSEQ multiplex PCR, while TCRdb's copy carries only in-frame clones and drops some. The sample carries fewer than 25,000 clones, around 86% recorded once. The input for sequencing was central memory CD4+ T cells from blood, taken before the COVID-19 pandemic. All receptors come from a human donor who had COVID-19. CDR3s include the opening cysteine and the closing phenylalanine or tryptophan. A D gene is named only where the DNA matches it firmly. Clone size is stated in some rows and not others, as once, few, many or a class when expanded.

NA,TRBJ2-3,TRBV19,TRBD2,TGTGCCAGTGTGGGCGGGAGCTACGGCACAGATACGCAGTATTTT,CASVGGSYGTDTQYF
NA,TRBJ2-7,TRBV7-9,TRBD2,TGTGCCAGCAGCTTTCGACCCGGGGCTAGCGGGAGGGCGGAGTACGAGCAGTACTTC,CASSFRPGASGRAEYEQYF
NA,TRBJ1-2,TRBV6-5,NA,TGTGCCAGCACCCCGCACCCCCTAAACTATGGCTACACCTTC,CASTPHPLNYGYTF
NA,TRBJ1-5,TRBV15,NA,TGTGCCACCAGCAGCAACCCAGGGCCGTCATTCAATCAGCCCCAGCATTTT,CATSSNPGPSFNQPQHF
NA,TRBJ1-5,TRBV29-1,TRBD1,TGCAGCGTTGAAACAGGGGAGGGCAATCAGCCCCAGCATTTT,CSVETGEGNQPQHF
NA,TRBJ2-7,TRBV6-5,NA,TGTGCCAGCAGTACTCAGGGCTACGAGCAGTACTTC,CASSTQGYEQYF
NA,TRBJ2-7,TRBV6-1,NA,TGTGCCAGCAGTGAAGGCCCAGTCACCTACGAGCAGTACTTC,CASSEGPVTYEQYF
NA,TRBJ1-1,TRBV25-1,TRBD1,TGTGCCAGCGGGAGAGGGGACAGGGTGTCCACTGAAGCTTTCTTT,CASGRGDRVSTEAFF
few,TRBJ1-1,TRBV10-3,NA,TGTGCCATCAGTGAGTCTGTCAACATGCTTGAAGCTTTCTTT,CAISESVNMLEAFF
NA,TRBJ1-3,TRBV21-1,NA,TGTGCCAGCAGTTGGGGGGAAACCTCTGGAAACACCATATATTTT,CASSWGETSGNTIYF
few,TRBJ2-2,TRBV29-1,TRBD2,TGCAGCGCGGGGACTAGCGGGGTTACCGGGGAGCTGTTTTTT,CSAGTSGVTGELFF
once,TRBJ2-3,TRBV2,TRBD2,TGTGCCAGCAAGTGGGACCGGGGGGGCCTCGATACGCAGTATTTT,CASKWDRGGLDTQYF
NA,TRBJ2-1,TRBV7-9,TRBD2,TGTGCCAGCAGCCCTAGCGGGAATGAGCAGTTCTTC,CASSPSGNEQFF
NA,TRBJ2-2,TRBV27,TRBD1,TGTGCCAGCAGTTTCCGATTGGACAGGCGGGTGTTCACCGGGGAGCTGTTTTTT,CASSFRLDRRVFTGELFF
NA,TRBJ1-2,TRBV19,NA,TGTGCCAGTAACTCCCGAGGACTTAATGGCTACACCTTC,CASNSRGLNGYTF
NA,TRBJ1-3,TRBV7-8,TRBD1,TGTGCCAGCAGCTCGGCCCAGGGGGCGGTTAACACCATATATTTT,CASSSAQGAVNTIYF
NA,TRBJ1-5,TRBV2,NA,TGTGCCAGCAGTGCCCGACAGTGGAGCAATCAGCCCCAGCATTTT,CASSARQWSNQPQHF
few,TRBJ1-2,TRBV28,NA,TGTGCCAGCAGATCAACAGAGGGCTATGGCTACACCTTC,CASRSTEGYGYTF
once,TRBJ2-7,TRBV19,TRBD1,TGTGCCAGCCAAGACAGGGGCTACGAGCAGTACTTC,CASQDRGYEQYF
NA,TRBJ2-1,TRBV27,NA,TGTGCCAGCAGAATAAGTTCGGCAGGGTTCCCCTACAATGAGCAGTTCTTC,CASRISSAGFPYNEQFF
NA,TRBJ2-3,TRBV18,TRBD2,TGTGCCAGCTCACCCCCGGGACTACCCACAGATACGCAGTATTTT,CASSPPGLPTDTQYF
NA,TRBJ2-4,TRBV7-9,TRBD1,TGTGCCAGCAGCGTATGGACAGGGGTTGCCAAAAACATTCAGTACTTC,CASSVWTGVAKNIQYF
NA,TRBJ1-1,TRBV7-6,TRBD1,TGTGCCAGCAGCTTGTCCACAGGGGACGTGGCTGAAAGTTCTCTTGCTTTCTTT,CASSLSTGDVAESSLAFF
NA,TRBJ1-1,TRBV7-6,TRBD1,TGTGCCAGCAGCCTATGGACAGGGGACACTGAAGCTTTCTTT,CASSLWTGDTEAFF
NA,TRBJ2-7,TRBV27,TRBD1,TGTGCCAGCAGTTTGAGGGTTGAGACAGGGTCCTACGAGCAGTACTTC,CASSLRVETGSYEQYF
NA,TRBJ2-5,TRBV5-4,TRBD2,TGTGCCAGCAGCTCGGGGGGGCAGACCCAGTACTTC,CASSSGGQTQYF
NA,TRBJ2-4,TRBV19,TRBD1,TGTGCCAGTAGCCAAGGACAGGGACTCAAAAACATTCAGTACTTC,CASSQGQGLKNIQYF
NA,TRBJ2-7,TRBV18,TRBD1,TGTGCCAGCTCACCGATAGGGACAGGGCAGAACGAGCAGTACTTC,CASSPIGTGQNEQYF
once,TRBJ1-5,TRBV28,NA,TGTGCCAGCAGTTTGGCAGGGAAGCCCCAGCATTTT,CASSLAGKPQHF
NA,TRBJ1-6,TRBV6-6,NA,TGTGCCAGCAGAACTGATCCACGCGGTTCACCCCTCCACTTT,CASRTDPRGSPLHF
NA,TRBJ2-1,TRBV11-2,TRBD2,TGTGCCAGCAGCTTAAAATGGGAGGGCCGGAATGAGCAGTTCTTC,CASSLKWEGRNEQFF
NA,TRBJ1-1,TRBV7-8,TRBD1,TGTGCCAGCAGCCCTGAACAGGGGGCGAGGATCGGCACTGAAGCTTTCTTT,CASSPEQGARIGTEAFF
NA,TRBJ2-3,TRBV6-1,TRBD1,TGTGCCACCGCAGACAGGGGTGGCACAGATACGCAGTATTTT,CATADRGGTDTQYF
NA,TRBJ2-3,TRBV19,NA,TGTGCCAGTGCTTGGGAGGGCACAGATACGCAGTATTTT,CASAWEGTDTQYF
few,TRBJ1-5,TRBV2,TRBD1,TGTGCCAGCAACCCTACAGGGGCGGTGGATCAGCCCCAGCATTTT,CASNPTGAVDQPQHF
NA,TRBJ1-5,TRBV7-2,NA,TGTGCCAGCAGCTCTAGCGGGGCGGGACTTGGGCCCCAGCATTTT,CASSSSGAGLGPQHF
NA,TRBJ1-1,TRBV7-9,NA,TGTGCCAGCAGCTTAGATGGCCTGAGTGGCGGCACTGAAGCTTTCTTT,CASSLDGLSGGTEAFF
NA,TRBJ2-1,TRBV4-2,NA,TGTGCCAGCAGCCAAGAAAGGACACCCGGGTTTGAGCAGTTCTTC,CASSQERTPGFEQFF
NA,TRBJ2-1,TRBV5-1,NA,TGCGCCAGCAGCCCGAGGCCTCCTGATGAGCAGTTCTTC,CASSPRPPDEQFF
NA,TRBJ1-2,TRBV30,NA,TGTGCCTGGACCTACCGCGTCACAGGGCATGGCTACACCTTC,CAWTYRVTGHGYTF
NA,TRBJ2-3,TRBV9,TRBD2,TGTGCCAGCAGCGTAACTAGCGGAGCTGTTGGTACGCAGTATTTT,CASSVTSGAVGTQYF
NA,TRBJ2-1,TRBV29-1,NA,TGCAGCGCCCCTTCTCAGGGCTCCTACAATGAGCAGTTCTTC,CSAPSQGSYNEQFF
NA,TRBJ2-7,TRBV20-1,NA,TGCAGTGCTCCGCAGGTCGACGAGCAGTACTTC,CSAPQVDEQYF
once,TRBJ2-7,TRBV27,NA,TGTGCCAGCAGTTTAGCCCAGGGGCACTACGAGCAGTACTTC,CASSLAQGHYEQYF
NA,TRBJ1-5,TRBV27,NA,TGTGCCAGCAGTTTAGAGGGGGAAAGCAATCAGCCCCAGCATTTT,CASSLEGESNQPQHF
NA,TRBJ1-4,TRBV20-1,TRBD1,TGCAGTTACAGGGGTGAGGAAAAACTGTTTTTT,CSYRGEEKLFF
NA,TRBJ1-1,TRBV19,NA,TGTGCCAGTAGTATAGAGACAGGGAACACTGAAGCTTTCTTT,CASSIETGNTEAFF
NA,TRBJ2-7,TRBV10-3,TRBD2,TGTGCCATGGCTAGCGGGAGGCCTGACTCCTACGAGCAGTACTTC,CAMASGRPDSYEQYF
NA,TRBJ1-5,TRBV19,NA,TGTGCCAGTAGTATGCTCCTAGGGGGTAGAAGCAATCAGCCCCAGCATTTT,CASSMLLGGRSNQPQHF
NA,TRBJ1-6,TRBV6-4,TRBD1,TGTGCGGGGTGGGAAGGGGGCATCGGGAAATCACCCCTCCACTTT,CAGWEGGIGKSPLHF
NA,TRBJ2-7,TRBV6-6,NA,TGTGCCAGCAGTTACACAGTAGGCTCCTACGAGCAGTACTTC,CASSYTVGSYEQYF
NA,TRBJ2-3,TRBV21-1,NA,TGTGCCAGCAGCAAAGAGGGCGGGAGACGTTGTACGCAGTATTTT,CASSKEGGRRCTQYF
NA,TRBJ2-5,TRBV2,NA,TGTGCCAGCAGTGGGACGGGGTTTGAAATTGGGACCCAGTACTTC,CASSGTGFEIGTQYF
NA,TRBJ1-4,TRBV19,TRBD1,TGTGCCAGTAGTGGCGACAGGGTTTCAAATGAAAAACTGTTTTTT,CASSGDRVSNEKLFF
NA,TRBJ2-6,TRBV28,TRBD2,TGTGCCAGCAGACAGGGCGGTAGCGGGAGTCCTGGGGCCAACGTCCTGACTTTC,CASRQGGSGSPGANVLTF
NA,TRBJ2-7,TRBV7-2,NA,TGTGCCAGCAGCTTAGTACGGGACGAGCAGTACTTC,CASSLVRDEQYF
NA,TRBJ1-1,TRBV9,TRBD1,TGTGCCAGCAGCGTAGATCAAGGGACAGGGAACACTGAAGCTTTCTTT,CASSVDQGTGNTEAFF